The 16 T cell receptor beta chains reported below all come from one sample, sequenced in a study of monozygotic twins with inflammatory bowel disease (dated by TCRdb to about 2019). Libraries were prepared through 5' RACE. Sequenced using an Illumina HiSeq 2500. TCRdb reprocessed the reads and provides one entry for every CDR3 protein sequence; no DNA is given. This sample's records show around 400,000 distinct CDR3 sequences. Jointly, the top ten make up under 3% of the sample. The sample was blood. The receptors come from a human donor with ulcerative colitis or Crohn's disease, or a healthy co-twin of an affected twin (not recorded which).

This rearrangement joins TRBV19 to TRBJ2-3; with no DNA, the TCRdb D assignment of TRBD1 cannot be verified. The CDR3 is 14 amino acids. Germline CDR1 is LNHDA and CDR2 is SQIVND (reference sequence). The CDR3 loop is CASSIIPGQSTQYF. Full variable domain (remainder filled in from reference TRBV19 and TRBJ2-3): DGGITQSPKYLFRKEGQNVTLSCEQNLNHDAMYWYRQDPGQGLRLIYYSQIVNDFQKGDIAEGYSVSREKKESFPLTVTSAQKNPTAFYLCASSIIPGQSTQYFGPGTRLTVL.

The gene calls are TRBV10-3 and TRBJ2-1. The CDR3 loop spans 11 amino acids. Germline lookup yields CDR1 ENHRY and CDR2 SYGVKD. The CDR3 loop is CASKAVVEQFF.

The chain has TRBV4-1 and TRBJ1-4. There are 15 residues in the CDR3. In germline, CDR1 is MGHRA, CDR2 YSYEKL. The CDR3 here is CASSPEGGVNEKLFF.

The V and J genes are TRBV28 and TRBJ2-3; the TRBD1 assignment by TCRdb is unverifiable without DNA. The CDR3 is 15 amino acids. The germline CDR1 and CDR2 sequences are MDHEN and SYDVKM. CDR3 sequence: CASSLYRGRPDTQYF.

The chain recombines TRBV20-1 with TRBJ1-2; TCRdb's D call, TRBD1, is unchecked because there is no DNA. CDR1 and CDR2 from the germline V gene are DFQATT and SNEGSKA (reference sequence). CDR3 length: 16 residues. The CDR3 sequence: CSARAQDRIANYGYTF.

This sequence joins TRBV15 and TRBJ2-3. CDR1 and CDR2 from the germline V gene are LNHNV and YYDKDF (reference sequence). The CDR3 length is 16 residues. CDR3 in amino acids: CATSREGKRSTDTQYF.

V gene TRBV5-5 combines with J gene TRBJ2-7; TCRdb proposes TRBD2, but this gene call is untestable without DNA. The germline gives CDR1 SGHKS, CDR2 YYEKEE (reference sequence). CDR3 size: 13 residues. The CDR3 sequence is CASSRGTEWEQYF.

V gene TRBV12-3 or TRBV12-4 combines with J gene TRBJ1-1; TCRdb's D gene call, TRBD1, goes unchecked for lack of DNA. The CDR3 loop spans 16 amino acids. CDR3 in amino acids: CASSPIRTASDTEAFF.

J is TRBJ1-6 and V is TRBV7-2. The CDR3 runs 14 residues. Germline CDR1 and CDR2: SGHTA and FQGNSA. The CDR3 sequence: CASSLALGNSPLHF.

The V call is TRBV11-2, the J call TRBJ2-3; TCRdb's D gene call, TRBD2, goes unchecked for lack of DNA. The CDR3 is made up of 17 amino acids. Germline values: CDR1 SGHAT, CDR2 FQNNGV. This chain's CDR3 is CASSLVGGLAALDTQYF.

The chain employs TRBV28 and TRBJ2-7; the D gene TCRdb calls, TRBD1, cannot be checked with no DNA. Germline V gene data show CDR1 as MDHEN and CDR2 as SYDVKM. The CDR3 runs 14 residues. CDR3 protein: CASSFIDSLPEQYF.

The chain joins TRBV15 to TRBJ2-2. This CDR3 is 14 amino acids long. Germline V CDR1 and CDR2: LNHNV, YYDKDF (reference sequence). Here the CDR3 reads CATSREKRDGELFF. The variable domain in full, with the rest retrieved from reference TRBV15 and TRBJ2-2, is DAMVIQNPRYQVTQFGKPVTLSCSQTLNHNVMYWYQQKSSQAPKLLFHYYDKDFNNEADTPDNFQSRRPNTSFCFLDIRSPGLGDTAMYLCATSREKRDGELFFGEGSRLTVL.

The chain employs TRBV7-2 and TRBJ2-7; checking the TCRdb D call of TRBD2 is not possible without DNA. This CDR3 spans 15 amino acids. Germline lookup yields CDR1 SGHTA and CDR2 FQGNSA. The CDR3 is CASSSPGKGLYEQYF.

The chain is built from TRBV10-3 and TRBJ2-6; the D call from TCRdb, TRBD2, cannot be confirmed without DNA. Germline loops: CDR1 ENHRY, CDR2 SYGVKD. The length of the CDR3 is 15 residues. This CDR3 reads CAAGSSNSGANVLTF.

V usage is TRBV4-3 and J usage is TRBJ2-2; TCRdb returns TRBD1, unconfirmable since there is no DNA. This CDR3 has 15 amino acids. From germline, CDR1 is LGHNA and CDR2 YSLEER. This CDR3 is CASSNRVSDTGELFF.

This chain connects TRBV19 to TRBJ2-3; TCRdb outputs TRBD2, but without DNA this stays unchecked. The CDR3 runs 16 residues. Looked up from germline, CDR1 is LNHDA and CDR2 is SQIVND (reference sequence). CDR3 sequence: CASSIGLGGGTDTQYF.